A single sample is the source of the 16 T cell receptor beta chains below, sequenced in a study of blood T cells in healthy people across ages. With a J-beta primer mix and a sample-barcoded 5' primer, a second PCR ran 7 to 11 cycles. TCRdb passed the 5' RACE reads through MiXCR, listing each CDR3 protein once. The sample lists around 750,000 distinct CDR3 sequences, approximately 55% occurring once. The specimen was blood. These receptors originate from an elderly man in good health.

The rearrangement joins TRBV6-1 to TRBJ2-7; D uncertain. The V gene's germline CDR1 is MNHNS and CDR2 SASEGT. The CDR3 loop spans 13 amino acids. V was shortened by 3 bases and J by 0 bases, with 6 bases between the two germline ends. CDR3 DNA: TGTGCCAGCAGTGACGGGCCCTCCTACGAGCAGTACTTC. It encodes CASSDGPSYEQYF.

The chain joins TRBV5-5 to TRBJ2-7; no definite D call. The length of the CDR3 is 12 residues. Germline V gene lookup returns CDR1 SGHKS and CDR2 YYEKEE (reference sequence). Trimming removed 6 bases at V and 2 bases at J, with 9 bases between. CDR3 amino acids: CASTDNAYEQYF. CDR3 DNA: TGTGCCAGCACCGATAACGCCTACGAGCAGTACTTC.

The chain joins TRBV6-6 to TRBJ2-1, with TRBD2 matching 7 bases. CDR3 length: 16 amino acids. V dropped 0 bases and J dropped 2; count of bases not matched to a gene: 4. Per germline, CDR1 MNHNY and CDR2 SVGAGI (reference sequence). For the CDR3, the DNA is TGTGCCAGCAGTTACTCGGGGGGAGGGCCCTACAATGAGCAGTTCTTC. Translated, it gives CASSYSGGGPYNEQFF.

The V call is TRBV3-1, the J call TRBJ2-2; D is unclear. The ends were cut back, 2 bases at V and 8 bases at J, with 9 bases in the middle. CDR3 length: 13 amino acids. Germline CDR1 LGHDT, CDR2 YNNKEL (reference sequence). For the CDR3, the DNA is TGTGCCAGCAGCCAAACCGCTCCTGGGGAGCTGTTTTTT. Translation: CASSQTAPGELFF.

The chain combines TRBV12-3 or TRBV12-4 with TRBJ2-4, with TRBD2 identical over 9 bases. The junction had 16 bases not matched to a gene; V was cut back by 6 bases and J by 13 bases. The CDR3 totals 15 residues. The CDR3 reads CASSLTGTSSLPQYF. CDR3 bases: TGTGCCAGCAGCCTTACCGGGACTAGCTCCCTGCCGCAGTACTTC.

This sequence joins TRBV24-1 and TRBJ2-1, with 8 bases that match TRBD2. From germline, CDR1 is KGHDR and CDR2 SFDVKD. Losses at the gene ends were 4 bases for V and 3 bases for J; bases not matched to a gene: 4. CDR3 size: 15 residues. The CDR3 reads CATSDHSGVYNEQFF. The CDR3 coding sequence is TGTGCCACCAGTGACCATAGCGGGGTCTACAATGAGCAGTTCTTC.

CDR3 sequence: CASSVGTGGMWTEAFF. CDR3 nucleotides: TGTGCCAGCAGCGTAGGGACAGGGGGCATGTGGACTGAAGCTTTCTTT. J is TRBJ1-1 and V is TRBV9, with 11 bases aligning to TRBD1. The junction had 6 bases not matched to a gene; V was cut back by 0 bases and J by 5 bases. Germline CDR1 SGDLS, CDR2 YYNGEE. There are 16 residues in the CDR3.

This clonotype was picked up a small number of times. This CDR3 reads CAKVEQYF. In DNA form, the CDR3 reads TGTGCTAAGGTGGAGCAGTACTTC. This rearrangement joins TRBV12-5 to TRBJ2-4; no reliable D call. Trimming removed 10 bases from V and 13 bases from J, with 8 bases in between. This CDR3 has 8 residues. The germline V gene encodes CDR1 LGHNT and CDR2 FRNRAP.

In DNA form, the CDR3 reads TGCGCCAGCAGCCCGGGACGGATTAACTATGGCTACACCTTC. This gives the protein CASSPGRINYGYTF. J is TRBJ1-2 and V is TRBV5-1, with D maybe TRBD1 (5 bases). CDR1 is SGHRS, CDR2 YFSETQ, per germline. This CDR3 contains 14 residues. V lost 4 bases, J lost 1 base, and 11 bases lay in between.

This clonotype is a singleton in its sample. The genes are TRBV7-9 and TRBJ2-3, with a possible D match to TRBD1 (5 bases). The germline V gene encodes CDR1 SEHNR and CDR2 FQNEAQ (reference sequence). V was trimmed by 8 bases and J by 6 bases, leaving 15 bases between them. CDR3 length equals 13 residues. The CDR3 DNA is TGTGCCAGCTTACAGGCATCCGCGGATACGCAGTATTTT. This gives the protein CASLQASADTQYF.

This clonotype came up a few times. The chain is built from TRBV20-1 and TRBJ2-1, with 8 bases identical to TRBD2. The CDR3 runs 14 residues. Germline CDR1 DFQATT, CDR2 SNEGSKA (reference sequence). Trimming cost V 3 bases and J 0 bases; bases outside gene matches: 1. CDR3 DNA sequence: TGCAGTGCTAGCGGGAGGGGCTCCTACAATGAGCAGTTCTTC. Translation: CSASGRGSYNEQFF.

This clonotype has a single count. J is TRBJ2-4 and V is TRBV3-1; D gene uncertain. The germline V gene encodes CDR1 LGHDT and CDR2 YNNKEL (reference sequence). This CDR3 is built from 16 residues. Trimming cost V 4 bases and J 5 bases, with 18 bases left between them. CDR3 coding DNA: TGTGCCAGCAGCCCATTATTGACAATCTCCGAAAACATTCAGTACTTC. Amino acid sequence: CASSPLLTISENIQYF.

The chain joins TRBV28 to TRBJ2-7; the D is unclear. The germline V and J ends were trimmed by 5 bases and 8 bases, with 13 bases remaining between them. There are 12 residues in the CDR3. Germline assignment: CDR1 MDHEN and CDR2 SYDVKM. CDR3: CASSLGYGQQYF. In DNA form, the CDR3 reads TGTGCCAGCAGTCTAGGTTACGGGCAGCAGTACTTC.

V and J are TRBV20-1 and TRBJ2-3; D is ambiguous. V was shortened by 3 bases and J by 2 bases, with 6 bases between the two germline ends. The CDR3 covers 12 residues. Looked up from germline, CDR1 is DFQATT and CDR2 is SNEGSKA (reference sequence). CDR3 nucleotides: TGCAGTGCTAGCCCTAACACAGATACGCAGTATTTT. As protein: CSASPNTDTQYF.

This chain uses TRBV12-3 or TRBV12-4 with TRBJ2-1, with 11 bases fitting TRBD2. The CDR3 has 20 residues. Losses at the gene ends were 4 bases for V and 1 base for J; bases not matched to a gene: 15. CDR3 DNA sequence: TGTGCCAGCAGTTCCCGACTAGCGGGAACTGACCCCGGTTCCTACAATGAGCAGTTCTTC. It specifies CASSSRLAGTDPGSYNEQFF.

This clonotype turned up a few times. This may stem from a read error, because a much larger clone lies one nucleotide away. V gene TRBV7-6 combines with J gene TRBJ2-7; TRBD2 matches 14 bases. Per the germline V gene, CDR1 is SGHVS and CDR2 is FNYEAQ. The CDR3 covers 16 residues. V lost 4 bases to trimming and J lost 7 bases; unmatched junction nucleotides: 9. The CDR3 nucleotides are TGTGCCAGCAGCTCTACCGGGACTAGCGGGAGCCATGAGCAGTACTTC. It specifies CASSSTGTSGSHEQYF.